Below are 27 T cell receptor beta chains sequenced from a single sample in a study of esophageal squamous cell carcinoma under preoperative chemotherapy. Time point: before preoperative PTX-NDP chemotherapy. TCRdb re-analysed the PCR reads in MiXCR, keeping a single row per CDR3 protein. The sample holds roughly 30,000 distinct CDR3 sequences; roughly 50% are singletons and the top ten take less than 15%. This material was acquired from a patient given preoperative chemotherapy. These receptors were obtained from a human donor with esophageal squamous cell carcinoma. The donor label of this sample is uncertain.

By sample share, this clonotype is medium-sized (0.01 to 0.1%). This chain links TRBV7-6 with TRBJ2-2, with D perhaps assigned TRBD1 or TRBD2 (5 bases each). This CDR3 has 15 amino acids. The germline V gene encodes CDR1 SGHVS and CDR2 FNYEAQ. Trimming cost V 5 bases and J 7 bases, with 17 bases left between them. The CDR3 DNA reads TGTGCCAGCAGCCTGGGACGGGAAGGTGTCGGGGAGCTGTTTTTT. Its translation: CASSLGREGVGELFF.

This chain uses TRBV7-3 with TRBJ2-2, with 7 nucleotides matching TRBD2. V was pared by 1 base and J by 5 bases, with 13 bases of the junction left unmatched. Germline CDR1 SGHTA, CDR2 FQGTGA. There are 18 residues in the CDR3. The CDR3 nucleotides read TGTGCCAGCAGCTTAAAACTGGCGGGAGTGGAGGTAACCGGGGAGCTGTTTTTT. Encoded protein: CASSLKLAGVEVTGELFF.

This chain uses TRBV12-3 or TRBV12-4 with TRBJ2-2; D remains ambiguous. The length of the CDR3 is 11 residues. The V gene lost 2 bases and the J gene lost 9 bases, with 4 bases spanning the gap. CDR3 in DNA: TGTGCCAGCAGTTTAAGCAGGGAGCTGTTTTTT. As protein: CASSLSRELFF.

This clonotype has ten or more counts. The CDR3 loop is CASSEFRYGYTF. The CDR3 region has the DNA TGCGCCAGCAGTGAGTTTCGGTACGGCTACACCTTC. The rearrangement uses TRBV10-2 and TRBJ1-2, with D hard to call. CDR1 is WSHSY and CDR2 is SAAADI in the germline V gene. V lost 1 base and J 8 bases, leaving 8 bases between the germline ends. The CDR3 is made up of 12 amino acids.

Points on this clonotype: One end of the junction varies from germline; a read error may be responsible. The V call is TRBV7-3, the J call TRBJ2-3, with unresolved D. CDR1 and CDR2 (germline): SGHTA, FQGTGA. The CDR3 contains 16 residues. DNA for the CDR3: TGTGCCAGCCGTTTATTCAGCCGGAGCGCCACAGACACGCAGTATTTT. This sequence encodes CASRLFSRSATDTQYF.

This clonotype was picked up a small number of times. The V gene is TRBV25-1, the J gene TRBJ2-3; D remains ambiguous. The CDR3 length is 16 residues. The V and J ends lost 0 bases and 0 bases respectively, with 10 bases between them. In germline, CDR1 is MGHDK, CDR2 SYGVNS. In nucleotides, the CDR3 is TGTGCCAGCAGTGAATATAAGGGTACTAGCACAGATACGCAGTATTTT. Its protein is CASSEYKGTSTDTQYF.

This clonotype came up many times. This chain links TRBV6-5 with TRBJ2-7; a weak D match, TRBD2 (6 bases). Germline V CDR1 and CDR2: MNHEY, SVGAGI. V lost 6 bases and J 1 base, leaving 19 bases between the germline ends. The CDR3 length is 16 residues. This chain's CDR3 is CASSYGSSSPSYEQYF. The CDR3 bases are TGTGCCAGCAGCTACGGGAGTAGCTCACCTTCCTACGAGCAGTACTTC.

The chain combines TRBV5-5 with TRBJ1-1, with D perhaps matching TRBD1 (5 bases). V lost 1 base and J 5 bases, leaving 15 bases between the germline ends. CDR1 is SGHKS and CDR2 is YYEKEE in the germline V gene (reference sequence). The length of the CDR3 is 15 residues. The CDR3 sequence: CASSLPRGIGTEAFF. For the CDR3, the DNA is TGTGCCAGCAGCTTGCCTAGGGGTATCGGGACTGAAGCTTTCTTT.

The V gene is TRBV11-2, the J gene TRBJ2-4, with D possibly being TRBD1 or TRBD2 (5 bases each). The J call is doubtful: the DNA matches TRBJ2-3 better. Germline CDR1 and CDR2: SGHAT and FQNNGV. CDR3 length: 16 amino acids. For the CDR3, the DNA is TGTGCCAGCAGCTTAGCGGGGCTGTGTGCCAAAGACATTCAGTATTTT. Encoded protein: CASSLAGLCAKDIQYF.

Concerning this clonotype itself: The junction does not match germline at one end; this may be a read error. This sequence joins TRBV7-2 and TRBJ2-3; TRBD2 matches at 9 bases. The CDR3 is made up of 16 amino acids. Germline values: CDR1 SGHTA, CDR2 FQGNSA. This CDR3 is CASAGGGVRGAETQYF. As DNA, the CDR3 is TGTGCCAGCGCGGGCGGGGGGGTACGTGGAGCAGAGACCCAGTATTTC.

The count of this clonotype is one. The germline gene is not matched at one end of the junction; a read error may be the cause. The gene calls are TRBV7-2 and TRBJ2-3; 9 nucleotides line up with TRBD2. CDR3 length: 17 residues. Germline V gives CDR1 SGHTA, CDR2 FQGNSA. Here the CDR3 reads CASSAGAGGWGEDTQYF. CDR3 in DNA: TGTGCCAGCAGCGCCGGAGCGGGGGGCTGGGGCGAAGATACGCAGTATTTC.

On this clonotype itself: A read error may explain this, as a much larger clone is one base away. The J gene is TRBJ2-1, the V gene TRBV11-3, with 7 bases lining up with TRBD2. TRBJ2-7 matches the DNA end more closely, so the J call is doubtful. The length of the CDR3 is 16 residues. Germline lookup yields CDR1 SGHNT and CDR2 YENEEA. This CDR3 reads CASGRGETYSYNEQYF. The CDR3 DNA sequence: TGTGCCAGCGGACGGGGGGAGACTTACTCCTACAATGAGCAGTACTTC.

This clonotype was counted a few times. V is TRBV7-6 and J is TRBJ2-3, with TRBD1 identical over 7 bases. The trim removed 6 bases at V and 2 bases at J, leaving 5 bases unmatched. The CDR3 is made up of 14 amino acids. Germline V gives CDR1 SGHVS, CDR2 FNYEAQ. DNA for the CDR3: TGTGCCAGCAGTCTGGACAGGTTCACAGATACGCAGTATTTT. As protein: CASSLDRFTDTQYF.

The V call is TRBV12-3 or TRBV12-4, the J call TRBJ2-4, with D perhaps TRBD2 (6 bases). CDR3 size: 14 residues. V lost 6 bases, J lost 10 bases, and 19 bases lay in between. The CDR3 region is CASSGHGRREIQYF. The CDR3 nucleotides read TGTGCCAGCAGCGGACACGGTCGGAGGGAGATTCAGTACTTC.

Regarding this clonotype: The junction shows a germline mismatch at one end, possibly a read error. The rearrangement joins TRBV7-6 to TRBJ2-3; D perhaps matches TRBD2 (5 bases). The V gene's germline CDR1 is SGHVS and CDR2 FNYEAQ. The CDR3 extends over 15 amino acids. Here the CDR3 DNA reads TGTGCCAGCAGCTTGGGGTTGGGAGCCCAAAATACGCAGTATTTC. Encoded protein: CASSLGLGAQNTQYF. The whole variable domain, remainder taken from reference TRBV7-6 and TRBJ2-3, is GAGVSQSPRYKVTKRGQDVALRCDPISGHVSLYWYRQALGQGPEFLTYFNYEAQQDKSGLPNDRFSAERPEGSISTLTIQRTEQRDSAMYRCASSLGLGAQNTQYFGPGTRLTVL.

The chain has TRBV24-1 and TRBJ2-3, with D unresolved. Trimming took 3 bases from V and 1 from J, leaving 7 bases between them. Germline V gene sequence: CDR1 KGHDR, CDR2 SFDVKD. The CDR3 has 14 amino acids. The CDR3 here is CATSDGLGTDTQYF. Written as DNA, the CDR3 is TGTGCCACCAGTGATGGGCTGGGCACAGATACGCAGTATTTT.

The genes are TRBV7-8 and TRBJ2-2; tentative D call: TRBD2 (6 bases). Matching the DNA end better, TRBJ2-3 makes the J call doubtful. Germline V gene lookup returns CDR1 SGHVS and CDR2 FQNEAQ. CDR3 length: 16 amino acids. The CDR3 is CASSWGAGLNTEKQYF. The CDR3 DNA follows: TGTGCCAGCAGCTGGGGAGCGGGTTTGAACACAGAGAAGCAGTATTTT.

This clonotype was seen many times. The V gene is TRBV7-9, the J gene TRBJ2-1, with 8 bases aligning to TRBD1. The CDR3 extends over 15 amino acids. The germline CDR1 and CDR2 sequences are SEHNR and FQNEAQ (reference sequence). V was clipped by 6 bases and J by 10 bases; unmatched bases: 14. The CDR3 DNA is TGTGCCAGCAGACAACAGGGGGGCCGCGTATTCGAGCAGTTCTTC. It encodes CASRQQGGRVFEQFF.

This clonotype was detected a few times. CDR3 sequence (DNA): TGCGCCAGCAGCTTGGGCCCTGGGAAGACCCAGTACTTC. Its translation: CASSLGPGKTQYF. The genes are TRBV5-1 and TRBJ2-5; D unresolved. Germline values: CDR1 SGHRS, CDR2 YFSETQ. The CDR3 runs 13 residues. The V end was cut by 0 bases, the J end by 6 bases, with 9 bases between. Together with reference TRBV5-1 and TRBJ2-5, the CDR3 gives the full variable domain: KAGVTQTPRYLIKTRGQQVTLSCSPISGHRSVSWYQQTPGQGLQFLFEYFSETQRNKGNFPGRFSGRQFSNSRSEMNVSTLELGDSALYLCASSLGPGKTQYFGPGTRLLVL.

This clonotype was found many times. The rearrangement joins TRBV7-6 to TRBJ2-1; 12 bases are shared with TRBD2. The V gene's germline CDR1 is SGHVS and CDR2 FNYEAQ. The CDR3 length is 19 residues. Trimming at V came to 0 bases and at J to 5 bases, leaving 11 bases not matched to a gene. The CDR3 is CASSLASTRLAGANNEQFF. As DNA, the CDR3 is TGTGCCAGCAGCTTAGCCAGTACCCGACTAGCGGGAGCGAACAATGAGCAGTTCTTC.

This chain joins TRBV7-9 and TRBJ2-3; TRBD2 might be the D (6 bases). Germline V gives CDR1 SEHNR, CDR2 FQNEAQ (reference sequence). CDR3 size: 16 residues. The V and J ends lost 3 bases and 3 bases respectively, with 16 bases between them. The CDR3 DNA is TGTGCCAGCAGCTTTAGGGGCGGAGGGGTAACAGATACGCAGTATTTT. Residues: CASSFRGGGVTDTQYF.

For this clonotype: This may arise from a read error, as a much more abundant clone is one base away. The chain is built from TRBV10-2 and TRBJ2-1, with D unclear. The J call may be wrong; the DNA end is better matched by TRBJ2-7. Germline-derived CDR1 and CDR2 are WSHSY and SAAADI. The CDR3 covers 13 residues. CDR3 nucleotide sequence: TGCGCCAGCCGGAGACCCTCAAGGAATGAGCAGTACTTC. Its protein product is CASRRPSRNEQYF.

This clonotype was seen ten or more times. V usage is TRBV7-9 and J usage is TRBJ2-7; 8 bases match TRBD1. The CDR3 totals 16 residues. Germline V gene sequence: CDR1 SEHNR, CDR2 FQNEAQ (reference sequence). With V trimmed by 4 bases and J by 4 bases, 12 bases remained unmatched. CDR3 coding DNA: TGTGCCAGCAGCTCTCCAGGTGGACAGGGCGTTTACGAGCAGTACTTC. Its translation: CASSSPGGQGVYEQYF.

The CDR3 nucleotides are TGTGCCAGCCTCCCCGGACGTGACCAAGACACTCAGTACTTC. This encodes CASLPGRDQDTQYF. V and J are TRBV7-2 and TRBJ2-4; D gene uncertain. The CDR3 spans 14 residues. From germline, CDR1 is SGHTA and CDR2 FQGNSA. The V end was cut by 8 bases, the J end by 12 bases, with 23 bases between.

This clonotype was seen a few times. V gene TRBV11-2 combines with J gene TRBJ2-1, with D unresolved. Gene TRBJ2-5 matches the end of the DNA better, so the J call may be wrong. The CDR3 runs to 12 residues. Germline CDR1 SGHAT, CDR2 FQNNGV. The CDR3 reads CASSLVRETQYF. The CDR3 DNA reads TGTGCCAGCAGCTTAGTTAGAGAGACCCAGTACTTC.

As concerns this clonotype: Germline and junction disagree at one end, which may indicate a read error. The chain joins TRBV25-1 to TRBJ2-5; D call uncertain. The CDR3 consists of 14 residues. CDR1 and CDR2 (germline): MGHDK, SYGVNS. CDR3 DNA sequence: TGTGCCAGCAGTGACAGTGGTAGGAAGGAGACCCAGTCTTTC. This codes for CASSDSGRKETQSF.

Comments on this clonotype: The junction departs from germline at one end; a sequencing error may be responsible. In DNA, the CDR3 is TGTGCCAGCAGCTTGGCTGGATACACAGGTAAGCAGTTTTTT. Its protein product is CASSLAGYTGKQFF. This rearrangement joins TRBV7-2 to TRBJ2-3; tentatively, D is TRBD1 (5 bases). From germline, CDR1 is SGHTA and CDR2 FQGNSA. This CDR3 comprises 14 residues. The full variable domain, with the rest looked up from reference TRBV7-2 and TRBJ2-3, is GAGVSQSPSNKVTEKGKDVELRCDPISGHTALYWYRQSLGQGLEFLIYFQGNSAPDKSGLPSDRFSAERTGGSVSTLTIQRTQQEDSAVYLCASSLAGYTGKQFFGPGTRLTVL.